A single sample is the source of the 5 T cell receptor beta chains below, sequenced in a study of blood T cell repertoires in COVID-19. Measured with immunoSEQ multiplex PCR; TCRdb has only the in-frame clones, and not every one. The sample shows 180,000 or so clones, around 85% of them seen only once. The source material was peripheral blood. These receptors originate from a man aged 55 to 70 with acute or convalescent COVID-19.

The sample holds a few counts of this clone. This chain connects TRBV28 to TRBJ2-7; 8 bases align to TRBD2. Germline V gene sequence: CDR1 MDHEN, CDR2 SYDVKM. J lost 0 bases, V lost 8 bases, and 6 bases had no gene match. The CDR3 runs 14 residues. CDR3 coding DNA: TGTGCCAGCTTTAGCGGGACCAACTCCTACGAGCAGTACTTC. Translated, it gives CASFSGTNSYEQYF.

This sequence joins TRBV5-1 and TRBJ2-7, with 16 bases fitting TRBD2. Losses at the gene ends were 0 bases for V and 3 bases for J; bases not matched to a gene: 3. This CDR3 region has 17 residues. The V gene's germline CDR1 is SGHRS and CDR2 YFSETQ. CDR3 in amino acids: CASSLEGLAGGHYEQYF. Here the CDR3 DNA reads TGCGCCAGCAGCTTGGAGGGACTAGCGGGAGGGCACTACGAGCAGTACTTC.

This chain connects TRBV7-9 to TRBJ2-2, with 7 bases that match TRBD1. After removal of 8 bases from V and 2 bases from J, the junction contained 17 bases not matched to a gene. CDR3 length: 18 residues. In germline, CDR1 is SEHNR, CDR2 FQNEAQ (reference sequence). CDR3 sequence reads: CASRHRDNRGLNTGELFF. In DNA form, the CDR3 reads TGTGCCAGCCGCCACAGAGATAACAGGGGTTTAAACACCGGGGAGCTGTTTTTT. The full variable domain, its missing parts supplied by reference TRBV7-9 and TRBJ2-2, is DTGVSQNPRHKITKRGQNVTFRCDPISEHNRLYWYRQTLGQGPEFLTYFQNEAQLEKSRLLSDRFSAERPKGSFSTLEIQRTEQGDSAMYLCASRHRDNRGLNTGELFFGEGSRLTVL.

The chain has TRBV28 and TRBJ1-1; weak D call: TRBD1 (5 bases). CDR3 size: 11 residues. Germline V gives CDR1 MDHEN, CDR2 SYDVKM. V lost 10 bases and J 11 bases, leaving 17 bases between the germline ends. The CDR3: CATQEREGAFF. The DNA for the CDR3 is TGTGCCACACAGGAGCGGGAGGGTGCTTTCTTT.

The CDR3 bases are TGTGCCAGTAGCATCTGGGGACAGGGGGCAAACGAGCAGTTCTTC. This encodes CASSIWGQGANEQFF. The chain carries TRBV19 and TRBJ2-1; 12 bases are shared with TRBD1. CDR3 length: 15 amino acids. Germline CDR1 LNHDA, CDR2 SQIVND (reference sequence). The V gene end was trimmed by 6 bases and the J gene end by 10 bases; junction bases not matched to a gene: 10. Drawing the rest from reference TRBV19 and TRBJ2-1, the complete variable domain is DGGITQSPKYLFRKEGQNVTLSCEQNLNHDAMYWYRQDPGQGLRLIYYSQIVNDFQKGDIAEGYSVSREKKESFPLTVTSAQKNPTAFYLCASSIWGQGANEQFFGPGTRLTVL.